The 24 T cell receptor beta chains in this list originate from one sample, sequenced in a study of shared clonotypes between healthy human individuals. Profiled with immunoSEQ multiplex PCR; TCRdb holds only in-frame clones, not every one. Among under 1,100,000 clones listed, approximately 78% were seen once. Sequencing was carried out using memory CD4+ T cells from PBMCs. Stated subset: CD45RA-negative fraction. Receptor source: a man aged 18-30 years in good health. Some clones in this sample may be carry-over from other donors' samples.

The chain recombines TRBV7-9 with TRBJ2-7; tentatively, D is TRBD2 (5 bases). Per germline, CDR1 SEHNR and CDR2 FQNEAQ (reference sequence). This CDR3 comprises 12 residues. The V gene lost 3 bases and the J gene lost 8 bases, with 11 bases spanning the gap. The CDR3 coding sequence is TGTGCCAGCAGCTTGGGGTCGGGGAAGCAGTACTTC. Translated: CASSLGSGKQYF.

Remarks on this clone: A read error may be the cause here, since a much bigger clone is one base away. The genes are TRBV10-3 and TRBJ1-1, with a possible D match to TRBD1 (5 bases). Germline CDR1 ENHRY, CDR2 SYGVKD. V was trimmed by 3 bases and J by 0 bases, leaving 5 bases between them. The CDR3 has 13 amino acids. The CDR3 here is CAISDRVNTEAFF. The CDR3 nucleotides read TGTGCCATCAGTGACAGGGTGAACACTGAAGCTTTCTTT.

The V gene is TRBV7-3, the J gene TRBJ2-3; a possible D gene is TRBD2 (5 bases). Germline V gene lookup returns CDR1 SGHTA and CDR2 FQGTGA. The CDR3 totals 14 residues. The V and J ends lost 3 bases and 7 bases respectively, with 14 bases between them. The CDR3 bases are TGTGCCAGCAGCTTGAACCCGGGGTCATATACGCAGTATTTT. Protein product: CASSLNPGSYTQYF.

The table lists this clone with a few counts. The chain carries TRBV29-1 and TRBJ2-1, with TRBD2 matching 7 bases. V shed 2 bases, J shed 5 bases, and the junction held 6 bases outside the gene matches. This CDR3 has 14 residues. Per the germline V gene, CDR1 is SQVTM and CDR2 is ANQGSEA. The CDR3: CSVERRELNNEQFF. CDR3 DNA: TGCAGCGTTGAAAGGCGGGAGCTCAACAATGAGCAGTTCTTC.

The V call is TRBV28, the J call TRBJ2-7; D is uncertain. Trimming removed 7 bases at V and 0 bases at J, with 13 bases between. This CDR3 region has 14 residues. The germline V gene encodes CDR1 MDHEN and CDR2 SYDVKM. CDR3 bases: TGTGCCAGCAACCCAACCCCCAACTCCTACGAGCAGTACTTC. Residues: CASNPTPNSYEQYF. Using reference TRBV28 and TRBJ2-7 for the parts outside the CDR3, the full variable domain is DVKVTQSSRYLVKRTGEKVFLECVQDMDHENMFWYRQDPGLGLRLIYFSYDVKMKEKGDIPEGYSVSREKKERFSLILESASTNQTSMYLCASNPTPNSYEQYFGPGTRLTVT.

The CDR3 protein is CASSDTRTQHF. In DNA form, the CDR3 reads TGTGCCAGCAGCGACACAAGAACCCAGCATTTT. This chain joins TRBV7-2 and TRBJ1-5; the D is unclear. V was cut by 5 bases and J by 11 bases, with 10 bases left in between. The CDR3 has 11 amino acids. CDR1 SGHTA and CDR2 FQGNSA come from the germline V gene.

The V and J genes are TRBV11-2 and TRBJ1-2; D perhaps matches TRBD1 (5 bases). Germline V lookup: CDR1 SGHAT, CDR2 FQNNGV. V was shortened by 4 bases and J by 4 bases, with 10 bases between the two germline ends. The CDR3 has 13 amino acids. CDR3 sequence reads: CASSSGHFYGYTF. In nucleotides, the CDR3 is TGTGCCAGCAGCTCGGGGCATTTCTATGGCTACACCTTC. The full variable domain, rest sourced from reference TRBV11-2 and TRBJ1-2, is EAGVAQSPRYKIIEKRQSVAFWCNPISGHATLYWYQQILGQGPKLLIQFQNNGVVDDSQLPKDRFSAERLKGVDSTLKIQPAKLEDSAVYLCASSSGHFYGYTFGSGTRLTVV.

V usage is TRBV5-4 and J usage is TRBJ2-1, with D possibly being TRBD1 (5 bases). Trimming cost V 6 bases and J 0 bases, with 13 bases left between them. Germline V gives CDR1 SGHNT, CDR2 YYREEE (reference sequence). The CDR3 has 15 residues. CDR3 residues: CASTRTSNSYNEQFF. CDR3 DNA sequence: TGTGCCAGCACCAGGACAAGCAACTCCTACAATGAGCAGTTCTTC.

The chain recombines TRBV30 with TRBJ2-1; no definite D call. V was cut by 2 bases and J by 8 bases, with 10 bases left in between. The CDR3 covers 12 residues. Germline CDR1 and CDR2: GTSNPN and SVGIG (reference sequence). Written as DNA, the CDR3 is TGTGCCTGGAGTCCAGTGGCGGATGAGCAGTTCTTC. Encoded protein: CAWSPVADEQFF.

A word on this clone: Within the sample, other DNA sequences also encode this same CDR3. The chain links TRBV27 to TRBJ2-5, with no clear D. The CDR3 totals 12 residues. V was clipped by 5 bases and J by 4 bases, with 8 bases between them. Germline lookup yields CDR1 MNHEY and CDR2 SMNVEV (reference sequence). The CDR3 region is CASSLSGETQYF. The DNA of the CDR3 is TGTGCCAGCAGTCTGTCGGGAGAGACCCAGTACTTC.

The chain links TRBV2 to TRBJ1-1, with D perhaps matching TRBD1 (6 bases). Trimming took 7 bases from V and 1 from J, leaving 13 bases between them. CDR3 size: 14 residues. CDR1 is SNHLY, CDR2 FYNNEI, per germline. The CDR3 protein is CASKTDRWNTEAFF. The DNA for the CDR3 is TGTGCCAGCAAGACGGACAGATGGAACACTGAAGCTTTCTTT.

The rearrangement joins TRBV7-3 to TRBJ2-3; D call uncertain. This CDR3 spans 13 amino acids. Trimming cost V 5 bases and J 6 bases, with 12 bases left between them. In germline, CDR1 is SGHTA, CDR2 FQGTGA. As DNA, the CDR3 is TGTGCCAGCAGCCCCCCAGTATCCGATACGCAGTATTTT. Translating gives CASSPPVSDTQYF.

The chain recombines TRBV30 with TRBJ2-2, with 14 bases aligning to TRBD2. V lost 4 bases and J lost 4; bases outside the gene matches: 20. The CDR3 extends over 21 amino acids. CDR1 GTSNPN and CDR2 SVGIG come from the germline V gene (reference sequence). DNA of the CDR3: TGTGCCTGGACCCGGGACAGGTCGACTAGCGGGAGGGCCGACGTCACCGGGGAGCTGTTTTTT. Its translation is CAWTRDRSTSGRADVTGELFF.

This clone was recorded once. The chain couples TRBV18 to TRBJ2-5; TRBD1 aligns across 10 bases. J lost 4 bases, V lost 6 bases, and 8 bases had no gene match. The CDR3 has 15 residues. Germline CDR1 and CDR2: KGHSH and LQKENI. The CDR3 reads CASSPGQGPGETQYF. CDR3 coding DNA: TGTGCCAGCTCCCCGGGACAGGGGCCAGGAGAGACCCAGTACTTC.

Turning to this clone: Different DNA sequences within this sample yield the same CDR3. This rearrangement joins TRBV28 to TRBJ1-4, with D possibly TRBD1 on 5 matching bases. This CDR3 is 13 amino acids long. The V gene lost 4 bases and the J gene lost 8 bases, with 11 bases spanning the gap. Germline V gives CDR1 MDHEN, CDR2 SYDVKM. This chain's CDR3 is CASSSQGREKLFF. The CDR3, as DNA: TGTGCCAGCAGTTCCCAGGGCCGGGAAAAACTGTTTTTT.

The CDR3 DNA sequence: TGTGCCAGCAGTTTATCATCGGCGGGAGCCCCCTACAATGAGCAGTTCTTC. Translated: CASSLSSAGAPYNEQFF. The chain has TRBV27 and TRBJ2-1, with TRBD2 identical over 7 bases. The CDR3 is 17 residues long. Germline lookup yields CDR1 MNHEY and CDR2 SMNVEV (reference sequence). Trimming cost V 0 bases and J 2 bases; bases outside gene matches: 7.

The chain is built from TRBV11-2 and TRBJ2-3; tentatively, D is TRBD2 (5 bases). This CDR3 is built from 14 residues. The germline V gene has CDR1 SGHAT and CDR2 FQNNGV. The V end was cut by 4 bases, the J end by 2 bases, with 10 bases between. The CDR3 here is CASSSMRATDTQYF. In DNA, the CDR3 is TGTGCCAGCAGCTCTATGCGGGCCACAGATACGCAGTATTTT.

There are many counts of this clone. The chain is built from TRBV4-3 and TRBJ2-1; no reliable D call. The CDR3 covers 18 residues. Trimming shortened V by 0 bases and J by 2 bases, and 17 bases separated the two germline ends. Germline CDR1 and CDR2: LGHNA and YSLEER. The CDR3 loop reads CASSQDSNPPRTYNEQFF. The CDR3 bases are TGCGCCAGCAGCCAAGATAGTAACCCGCCGAGGACCTACAATGAGCAGTTCTTC.

The genes are TRBV5-1 and TRBJ1-3, with 7 bases aligning to TRBD1. The germline V gene has CDR1 SGHRS and CDR2 YFSETQ. Trimming took 3 bases from V and 0 from J; bases not matched to a gene: 6. The CDR3 has 16 residues. The CDR3 sequence is CASSSGQFSSGNTIYF. The CDR3 coding sequence is TGCGCCAGCAGCTCGGGACAGTTCAGCTCTGGAAACACCATATATTTT.

The rearrangement uses TRBV7-2 and TRBJ2-7, with a tentative D call TRBD1 (6 bases). The germline V gene encodes CDR1 SGHTA and CDR2 FQGNSA. Trimming pared 1 base from V and 2 bases from J, leaving 9 bases between. The CDR3 has 14 amino acids. The CDR3 DNA reads TGTGCCAGCAGCTTAGACAGGGATACCTACGAGCAGTACTTC. It is translated as CASSLDRDTYEQYF.

A word on this clone: The sample has other DNA sequences that encode this CDR3 too. The chain joins TRBV18 to TRBJ1-3, with a tentative D call TRBD1 (5 bases). Germline loops: CDR1 KGHSH, CDR2 LQKENI. V was cut by 2 bases and J by 4 bases, with 9 bases left in between. The CDR3 spans 14 residues. The CDR3 coding sequence is TGTGCCAGCTCACCAGGGGCCGCCGGAAACACCATATATTTT. As protein: CASSPGAAGNTIYF.

The sample holds a few counts of this clone. This sequence joins TRBV7-9 and TRBJ2-1, with 12 bases identical to TRBD2. The V gene's germline CDR1 is SEHNR and CDR2 FQNEAQ (reference sequence). Trimming at V came to 5 bases and at J to 7 bases, leaving 12 bases not matched to a gene. The CDR3 is 17 residues long. The CDR3 nucleotides read TGTGCCAGCAGCCCCCCTAGCGGGAGGGCCGGGGGGAATGAGCAGTTCTTC. Amino acid sequence: CASSPPSGRAGGNEQFF. The full variable domain, in which reference TRBV7-9 and TRBJ2-1 provide the parts outside the CDR3, is DTGVSQNPRHKITKRGQNVTFRCDPISEHNRLYWYRQTLGQGPEFLTYFQNEAQLEKSRLLSDRFSAERPKGSFSTLEIQRTEQGDSAMYLCASSPPSGRAGGNEQFFGPGTRLTVL.

The J gene is TRBJ2-5, the V gene TRBV30, with D tentatively TRBD1 (5 bases). The closer fit of TRBJ2-7 to the DNA end suggests the J call may be wrong. The CDR3 has 14 amino acids. CDR1 and CDR2 (germline): GTSNPN, SVGIG (reference sequence). The DNA for the CDR3 is TGTGCCTGGAGTGTAGGGGCAGGGACCTACGAGCAGTACTTC. Translation: CAWSVGAGTYEQYF.

This clone was recorded only once. A read error may produce the germline difference seen at one junction end. The rearrangement links TRBV27 to TRBJ1-2; D not resolved. The CDR3 runs to 12 residues. Germline V CDR1 and CDR2: MNHEY, SMNVEV (reference sequence). The CDR3 loop is CTSSLEGSSYTF. The CDR3 DNA is TGTACCAGCAGTTTGGAGGGATCAAGCTACACCTTC.